Below, 22 T cell receptor beta chains from the same sample are listed, as sequenced in a study of T-cell reconstitution after alpha-beta-depleted transplantation in children. A library of TCRbeta sequences, prepared with unique molecular identifiers, was generated. TCRdb itself ran the PCR reads through MiXCR, one entry per CDR3 protein. The sample lists about 300,000 distinct CDR3 sequences; around 10% were seen once. Source: PBMCs, taken before TCRalphabeta/CD19-depleted stem cell transplant. The receptors were gathered from a boy under two years old with acute myeloid leukemia, due to receive a stem cell transplant.

This clonotype appeared many times. The rearrangement uses TRBV11-2 and TRBJ2-1; TRBD2 aligns across 9 bases. Germline trimming cut 5 bases from V and 9 bases from J; bases unmatched to any gene: 14. CDR1 and CDR2 (germline): SGHAT, FQNNGV. The CDR3 is made up of 16 amino acids. This CDR3 is CASSPSGTSKEGEQFF. The CDR3 region has the DNA TGTGCCAGCAGCCCCTCCGGGACTAGCAAGGAGGGTGAGCAGTTCTTC.

The J gene is TRBJ2-5, the V gene TRBV28, with 11 bases aligning to TRBD1. CDR3 size: 15 residues. The J segment lost 3 bases and the V segment lost 6 bases, leaving 6 bases of the junction unmatched. Germline CDR1 reads MDHEN; CDR2 reads SYDVKM. CDR3 coding DNA: TGTGCCAGCAGCCAGGACAGGGGGCGTGAAGAGACCCAGTACTTC. Translating gives CASSQDRGREETQYF.

The chain recombines TRBV5-1 with TRBJ2-2; D is unresolved. This CDR3 is 12 amino acids long. The germline CDR1 and CDR2 sequences are SGHRS and YFSETQ. Trimming removed 8 bases from V and 5 bases from J, with 10 bases in between. The CDR3 loop is CASTSTTGELFF. The CDR3 DNA is TGCGCCAGTACGTCAACTACCGGGGAGCTGTTTTTT.

This clonotype was detected many times. The rearrangement links TRBV7-9 to TRBJ2-5; 15 nucleotides agree with TRBD2. V was pared by 6 bases and J by 2 bases, with 4 bases of the junction left unmatched. CDR1 and CDR2 from the germline V gene are SEHNR and FQNEAQ (reference sequence). The length of the CDR3 is 16 residues. The CDR3 here is CASRLGLAGGQETQYF. CDR3 sequence (DNA): TGTGCCAGCAGGCTAGGACTAGCGGGGGGGCAAGAGACCCAGTACTTC. Full variable domain (rest looked up from reference TRBV7-9 and TRBJ2-5): DTGVSQNPRHKITKRGQNVTFRCDPISEHNRLYWYRQTLGQGPEFLTYFQNEAQLEKSRLLSDRFSAERPKGSFSTLEIQRTEQGDSAMYLCASRLGLAGGQETQYFGPGTRLLVL.

This clonotype was observed many times. The gene calls are TRBV7-2 and TRBJ2-7; TRBD1 agrees at 9 bases. The CDR3 length is 13 residues. V lost 5 bases, J lost 5 bases, and 4 bases stayed unmatched. CDR1 is SGHTA, CDR2 FQGNSA, per germline. The DNA of the CDR3 is TGTGCCAGCAGCGTGGACAGGGGCGACGAGCAGTACTTC. This gives the protein CASSVDRGDEQYF.

This clonotype was recorded many times. The chain uses TRBV5-6 and TRBJ2-7, with D possibly matching TRBD2 (5 bases). Trimming took off 4 bases at V and 2 bases at J, with 16 bases between the two ends. The CDR3 runs to 15 residues. Germline V gene data show CDR1 as SGHDT and CDR2 as YYEEEE. DNA for the CDR3: TGTGCCAGCAGCGGCCCCGGGAATAGGGCCTACGAGCAGTACTTC. The encoded protein is CASSGPGNRAYEQYF.

This clonotype was picked up many times. The V gene is TRBV7-2, the J gene TRBJ2-2; 8 positions match TRBD2. V lost 3 bases, J lost 6 bases, and 6 bases stayed unmatched. Germline V gene sequence: CDR1 SGHTA, CDR2 FQGNSA. The CDR3 extends over 15 amino acids. CDR3 sequence reads: CASSLTGGAPGELFF. The CDR3 DNA reads as TGTGCCAGCAGCTTGACCGGGGGGGCCCCCGGGGAGCTGTTTTTT.

In its sample, this clonotype was seen many times. The chain recombines TRBV20-1 with TRBJ2-7; no clear D. V lost 7 bases and J lost 2, with 9 bases in between. There are 11 residues in the CDR3. Germline V gene sequence: CDR1 DFQATT, CDR2 SNEGSKA (reference sequence). This CDR3 is CSVVSPYEQYF. The CDR3 DNA follows: TGCAGTGTAGTGAGCCCCTACGAGCAGTACTTC.

This clonotype showed up many times. The chain employs TRBV5-1 and TRBJ2-7; possible D gene TRBD1, 5 bases. Germline V gene lookup returns CDR1 SGHRS and CDR2 YFSETQ. Trimming took 5 bases from V and 6 from J, leaving 15 bases between them. The CDR3 covers 13 residues. In nucleotides, the CDR3 is TGCGCCAGCAGGGCAGGGAATCAACGCGAGCAGTACTTC. This encodes CASRAGNQREQYF.

In this sample, this clonotype turned up many times. This chain uses TRBV12-3 or TRBV12-4 with TRBJ2-3; 8 bases map to TRBD2. The J segment lost 3 bases and the V segment lost 6 bases, leaving 8 bases of the junction unmatched. The CDR3 is made up of 15 amino acids. In DNA form, the CDR3 reads TGTGCCAGCAGCCCTTGGGGGACTAGGACAGATACGCAGTATTTT. Protein product: CASSPWGTRTDTQYF.

This clonotype was counted at least ten times. The CDR3 DNA follows: TGCAGCGTTCGAGGGCTCTACATTGAAGCTTTCTTT. The encoded protein is CSVRGLYIEAFF. The chain employs TRBV29-1 and TRBJ1-1; D call uncertain. Germline loops: CDR1 SQVTM, CDR2 ANQGSEA. V was cut by 5 bases and J by 7 bases, with 14 bases left in between. This CDR3 is built from 12 residues.

There are many counts of this clonotype. The J gene is TRBJ2-7, the V gene TRBV14; TRBD1 aligns across 9 bases. The V gene end was trimmed by 4 bases and the J gene end by 5 bases; junction bases not matched to a gene: 6. Germline CDR1 reads SGHDN; CDR2 reads FVKESK. This CDR3 comprises 14 residues. CDR3 nucleotide sequence: TGTGCCAGCAGCCGGACAGGGGAGGGAGACGAGCAGTACTTC. Its translation is CASSRTGEGDEQYF. The full variable domain, rest sourced from reference TRBV14 and TRBJ2-7, is EAGVTQFPSHSVIEKGQTVTLRCDPISGHDNLYWYRRVMGKEIKFLLHFVKESKQDESGMPNNRFLAERTGGTYSTLKVQPAELEDSGVYFCASSRTGEGDEQYFGPGTRLTVT.

This clonotype was seen repeatedly, ten times or more. V usage is TRBV6-2 or TRBV6-3 and J usage is TRBJ2-1, with 7 nucleotides matching TRBD1. The CDR3 contains 16 residues. Per the germline V gene, CDR1 is MNHEY and CDR2 is SVGEGT. V dropped 0 bases and J dropped 1; count of bases not matched to a gene: 3. CDR3 nucleotides: TGTGCCAGCAGTTACTCGGGACAGTGGTCCTACAATGAGCAGTTCTTC. It codes for CASSYSGQWSYNEQFF.

Many counts were recorded for this clonotype. The chain links TRBV28 to TRBJ2-7; D remains unclear. Trimming pared 6 bases from V and 0 bases from J, leaving 15 bases between. Germline V CDR1 and CDR2: MDHEN, SYDVKM. This CDR3 has 15 residues. The CDR3 is CASRRRPRSSYEQYF. The CDR3 DNA reads TGTGCCAGCAGAAGACGCCCGAGGAGCTCCTACGAGCAGTACTTC.

This clonotype showed up just a few times. The J gene is TRBJ2-1, the V gene TRBV2, with D tentatively TRBD1 (5 bases). Germline CDR1 is SNHLY and CDR2 is FYNNEI. The CDR3 loop spans 17 amino acids. The V gene lost 5 bases and the J gene lost 5 bases, with 22 bases spanning the gap. CDR3 DNA sequence: TGTGCCAGCAGTCGCACCCCGTGGACACCACCGCACAATGAGCAGTTCTTC. Translation gives CASSRTPWTPPHNEQFF. The full variable domain, completed using reference TRBV2 and TRBJ2-1, is EPEVTQTPSHQVTQMGQEVILRCVPISNHLYFYWYRQILGQKVEFLVSFYNNEISEKSEIFDDQFSVERPDGSNFTLKIRSTKLEDSAMYFCASSRTPWTPPHNEQFFGPGTRLTVL.

J is TRBJ2-1 and V is TRBV2; TRBD2 matches 7 bases. Looked up from germline, CDR1 is SNHLY and CDR2 is FYNNEI. Germline trimming cut 8 bases from V and 0 bases from J; bases unmatched to any gene: 10. The CDR3 totals 16 residues. The CDR3 loop is CASVGNGGSSYNEQFF. The CDR3 nucleotides are TGTGCCAGCGTTGGGAATGGCGGGAGCTCCTACAATGAGCAGTTCTTC.

Points on this clonotype: Compared with germline, one end of the junction differs, possibly owing to a read error. The V call is TRBV5-1, the J call TRBJ2-1, with D uncertain. The length of the CDR3 is 12 residues. The germline gives CDR1 SGHRS, CDR2 YFSETQ. The CDR3 DNA sequence: TGCGCCAGCAGCTTGGCGGGCAATGAGAAGTTCTTC. This encodes CASSLAGNEKFF.

Only a few counts were recorded for this clonotype. At one of its ends the junction is not consistent with the germline gene, which may arise from a read error. The V gene is TRBV12-3 or TRBV12-4, the J gene TRBJ1-5; D is perhaps TRBD1 (6 bases). This CDR3 is 16 amino acids long. The CDR3 DNA reads as TGTGCCAGCAGCTTAGAATACAGGGATCGAAATCAGCCCCAGCATTTT. Translated, it gives CASSLEYRDRNQPQHF.

This clonotype occurred many times. This chain joins TRBV4-3 and TRBJ1-1; D unresolved. The CDR3 sequence is 14 residues long. The V and J ends lost 5 bases and 3 bases respectively, with 13 bases between them. Germline-derived CDR1 and CDR2 are LGHNA and YSLEER. CDR3 sequence reads: CASSEGEVHTEAFF. In DNA form, the CDR3 reads TGCGCCAGCAGCGAAGGAGAGGTCCACACTGAAGCTTTCTTT.

In this sample, this clonotype turned up many times. The rearrangement links TRBV10-3 to TRBJ2-7, with D possibly matching TRBD2 (6 bases). CDR1 ENHRY and CDR2 SYGVKD come from the germline V gene. The CDR3 consists of 13 residues. V lost 8 bases and J lost 3, with 14 bases in between. CDR3 loop: CAIAGTGDYEQYF. The CDR3 DNA is TGTGCCATCGCCGGGACGGGAGACTACGAGCAGTACTTC.

The CDR3 DNA reads TGTGCCAGCTCACTAGCGGGGGGGCTTGGTGAGCAGTTCTTC. Residues: CASSLAGGLGEQFF. This chain uses TRBV12-3 or TRBV12-4 with TRBJ2-1, with 13 bases that match TRBD2. CDR3 size: 14 residues. J was trimmed by 9 bases and V by 8 bases; bases with no gene match: 7.

This clonotype was seen many times. The chain joins TRBV4-1 to TRBJ2-1; TRBD2 matches 7 bases. The CDR3 runs to 15 residues. Germline V CDR1 and CDR2: MGHRA, YSYEKL. With V trimmed by 5 bases and J by 9 bases, 13 bases remained unmatched. The CDR3: CASSSQRGNLPEQFF. Here the CDR3 DNA reads TGCGCCAGCAGCTCTCAGCGGGGTAACCTCCCTGAGCAGTTCTTC.